The 25 T cell receptor beta chains presented below share a single source sample, sequenced in a study of blood T cells in healthy people across ages. Sample-barcoded 5' priming and a J-beta primer mix drove a second PCR of about 6 to 11 cycles. Using its own MiXCR run on the 5' RACE reads, TCRdb lists one record per CDR3 protein. This sample has more than 900,000 distinct CDR3 sequences, with almost 30% found just once. Separately, the same data were catalogued under a study of T cells of mothers and their children.

Sequenced sample: blood. The origin of the receptors is a woman aged 40 to 50 in good health.

CDR3 protein: CASYLDINYGYTF. In DNA form, the CDR3 reads TGTGCCAGTTACTTAGACATAAACTATGGCTACACCTTC. The chain recombines TRBV28 with TRBJ1-2, with D uncertain. Trimming removed 9 bases from V and 2 bases from J, with 13 bases in between. The CDR3 runs 13 residues. The germline V gene has CDR1 MDHEN and CDR2 SYDVKM.

This clonotype was recorded many times. It is unclear where the CDR3 begins or ends on the DNA, so no DNA is shown, and the CDR3 is as TCRdb lists it. This rearrangement joins TRBV5-5 to TRBJ2-1; TRBD1 is the table's D call and was not checked against the DNA. The germline gives CDR1 SGHKS, CDR2 YYEKEE (reference sequence). The CDR3 is 14 residues long, counting both termini. CDR3 sequence reads: CASSSANFANGAFF.

This clonotype was picked up a small number of times. This chain uses TRBV4-3 with TRBJ2-3; 9 nucleotides align to TRBD2. CDR3 length: 15 amino acids. V was pared by 0 bases and J by 7 bases, with 5 bases of the junction left unmatched. Germline CDR1 and CDR2: LGHNA and YSLEER. The CDR3 nucleotides are TGCGCCAGCAGCCAAGATCCTAGCGGGACCTATACGCAGTATTTT. Translated, it gives CASSQDPSGTYTQYF.

There are a few counts of this clonotype. CDR3 amino acids: CASSYLRTGGYEQYF. The CDR3 DNA follows: TGTGCCAGCAGTTACTTGCGGACAGGGGGCTACGAGCAGTACTTC. The chain is built from TRBV6-5 and TRBJ2-7; 10 positions agree with TRBD1. The CDR3 consists of 15 residues. Germline V CDR1 and CDR2: MNHEY, SVGAGI. Trimming removed 1 base from V and 3 bases from J; junction bases left unmatched: 3.

The chain is built from TRBV5-1 and TRBJ1-2; TRBD1 aligns across 7 bases. The ends lost 4 bases at V and 2 bases at J; junction bases unmatched: 11. The CDR3 is 16 residues long. Germline CDR1 reads SGHRS; CDR2 reads YFSETQ. The CDR3 nucleotides are TGCGCCAGCAGCCAAACCTTCCAGACAGGGAACTATGGCTACACCTTC. Translated: CASSQTFQTGNYGYTF.

There are a few counts of this clonotype. This sequence joins TRBV7-8 and TRBJ1-4; 7 bases map to TRBD1. CDR1 and CDR2 from the germline V gene are SGHVS and FQNEAQ. V was pared by 7 bases and J by 7 bases, with 6 bases of the junction left unmatched. The CDR3 spans 13 residues. This chain's CDR3 is CASTTGNSEKLFF. Here the CDR3 DNA reads TGTGCCAGCACGACAGGGAACAGTGAAAAACTGTTTTTT.

Remarks on this clonotype: A read error is possible here, since a much larger clone lies one base away. V is TRBV29-1 and J is TRBJ2-7, with a weak D call TRBD1 (6 bases). V was pared by 8 bases and J by 6 bases, with 23 bases between. Germline V gene lookup returns CDR1 SQVTM and CDR2 ANQGSEA. The CDR3 covers 14 residues. The DNA of the CDR3 is TGCAGCACACACACAGGGAACACGGTATCCGAGCAGTACTTC. Its protein is CSTHTGNTVSEQYF.

The V gene is TRBV12-2, the J gene TRBJ2-7. TRBV12-2 is a pseudogene locus. CDR3 length equals 15 residues. The CDR3 reads CASSMELGSSYEQYF. The CDR3 coding sequence is TGTGCAAGTTCTATGGAACTCGGAAGCTCCTACGAGCAGTACTTC.

This clonotype occurred once. The chain employs TRBV15 and TRBJ1-5; D uncertain. V was shortened by 0 bases and J by 9 bases, with 6 bases between the two germline ends. The germline gives CDR1 LNHNV, CDR2 YYDKDF (reference sequence). This CDR3 has 12 residues. The CDR3 DNA is TGTGCCACCAGCAGAGATCTAGCGCCCCAGCATTTT. It translates to CATSRDLAPQHF.

The sample holds a few counts of this clonotype. The chain carries TRBV29-1 and TRBJ2-3; tentative D call: TRBD2 (5 bases). V was pared by 4 bases and J by 0 bases, with 11 bases between. The CDR3 consists of 14 residues. Looked up from germline, CDR1 is SQVTM and CDR2 is ANQGSEA. The CDR3 nucleotides read TGCAGCGTTGTGCCAGCGGAAAGCACAGATACGCAGTATTTT. This codes for CSVVPAESTDTQYF.

This clonotype was counted only a few times. The V call is TRBV6-1, the J call TRBJ2-7; no clear D gene. V shed 1 base and J shed 7 bases, with 14 bases lying between them. The CDR3 covers 14 residues. CDR1 and CDR2 from the germline V gene are MNHNS and SASEGT. The CDR3 nucleotides read TGTGCCAGCAGTGAAGACTGGCAGGCGCGGGAGCAGTACTTC. Translation: CASSEDWQAREQYF.

This clonotype occurred once. This may stem from a read error, because a much larger clone lies one nucleotide away. The chain carries TRBV24-1 and TRBJ2-5; D remains ambiguous. This CDR3 contains 13 residues. The V and J ends lost 7 bases and 11 bases respectively, with 19 bases between them. Germline CDR1 and CDR2: KGHDR and SFDVKD. As DNA, the CDR3 is TGTGCCACCAGCGCCATGGCTTGGAATGAGCAGTACTTC. Its translation: CATSAMAWNEQYF.

This clonotype was detected ten times or more. The V and J genes are TRBV7-2 and TRBJ2-7, with a tentative D call TRBD1 (6 bases). Trimming took 5 bases from V and 3 from J, leaving 23 bases between them. In germline, CDR1 is SGHTA, CDR2 FQGNSA. The CDR3 has 17 residues. CDR3 protein: CASSPSLTGFSYYEQYF. CDR3 coding DNA: TGTGCCAGCAGCCCTTCCCTGACAGGTTTTTCTTACTACGAGCAGTACTTC.

This clonotype was counted a single time. One base away lies a much larger clone, so this may be a sequencing read error. The J gene is TRBJ2-3, the V gene TRBV7-6; 8 nucleotides line up with TRBD2. The CDR3 has 17 amino acids. V lost 4 bases to trimming and J lost 5 bases; unmatched junction nucleotides: 14. Germline values: CDR1 SGHVS, CDR2 FNYEAQ. The CDR3 nucleotides are TGTGCCAGCAGCTCATGGGCCGGGACTAGTATATTAGATACGCAGTATTTT. Translation: CASSSWAGTSILDTQYF. The whole variable domain, filled in from reference TRBV7-6 and TRBJ2-3, reads GAGVSQSPRYKVTKRGQDVALRCDPISGHVSLYWYRQALGQGPEFLTYFNYEAQQDKSGLPNDRFSAERPEGSISTLTIQRTEQRDSAMYRCASSSWAGTSILDTQYFGPGTRLTVL.

The table lists this clonotype with many counts. The chain joins TRBV9 to TRBJ2-3; D is possibly TRBD1 (6 bases). The V end was cut by 1 base, the J end by 3 bases, with 15 bases between. CDR3 length: 16 amino acids. CDR1 and CDR2 from the germline V gene are SGDLS and YYNGEE. In DNA form, the CDR3 reads TGTGCCAGCAGCGTATTAGGGGAGAGGGGGACAGATACGCAGTATTTT. Encoded protein: CASSVLGERGTDTQYF.

This clonotype was observed many times. The V call is TRBV15, the J call TRBJ1-6, with D uncertain. The germline V gene encodes CDR1 LNHNV and CDR2 YYDKDF (reference sequence). The CDR3 consists of 14 residues. The germline V and J ends were trimmed by 0 bases and 7 bases, with 7 bases remaining between them. The CDR3 nucleotides read TGTGCCACCAGCAGAGAAGTAGGCAATTCACCCCTCCACTTT. Its protein is CATSREVGNSPLHF.

This clonotype was counted a few times. A read error may account for a junction end that differs from germline. J is TRBJ2-5 and V is TRBV7-2, with 8 nucleotides matching TRBD2. There are 15 residues in the CDR3. Germline V lookup: CDR1 SGHTA, CDR2 FQGNSA. CDR3 coding DNA: TGTGCCGGCAGCTTAGCGGGAAGCAGGGAGACGACCCAGTACTTC. It encodes CAGSLAGSRETTQYF.

This clonotype was observed at least ten times. This sequence joins TRBV7-3 and TRBJ2-3, with TRBD2 matching over 13 bases. The CDR3 is 16 amino acids. The trim removed 5 bases at V and 1 base at J, leaving 3 bases unmatched. The germline V gene encodes CDR1 SGHTA and CDR2 FQGTGA. Written as DNA, the CDR3 is TGTGCCAGCAGCCCACTAGCGGGGGGGGGCACAGATACGCAGTATTTT. This gives the protein CASSPLAGGGTDTQYF.

The DNA for the CDR3 is TGTGCCAGCAGACCACTGGAAAGGGCCAGCAACCAAGAGACCCAGTACTTC. This codes for CASRPLERASNQETQYF. The chain uses TRBV7-2 and TRBJ2-5; no clear D gene. The CDR3 extends over 17 amino acids. Germline V gives CDR1 SGHTA, CDR2 FQGNSA. The V gene lost 6 bases and the J gene lost 0 bases, with 20 bases spanning the gap.

As regards this clonotype: Relative to the germline gene, one junction end is altered; a read error may explain this. The rearrangement joins TRBV5-1 to TRBJ1-1; possibly TRBD1 for D (5 bases). The CDR3 contains 15 residues. Germline assignment: CDR1 SGHRS and CDR2 YFSETQ. The CDR3, as DNA: TGCGTCAGCAGCTTAAGCTGGGGGATGAACACTGAAGCTTTCTTT. It yields the protein CVSSLSWGMNTEAFF.

This clonotype showed up many times. This chain joins TRBV7-2 and TRBJ1-2; 9 bases line up with TRBD1. Germline-derived CDR1 and CDR2 are SGHTA and FQGNSA. Germline trimming cut 2 bases from V and 8 bases from J; bases unmatched to any gene: 6. This CDR3 is built from 14 residues. The CDR3 loop is CASSLPGTGRGYTF. The CDR3, as DNA: TGTGCCAGCAGCTTACCGGGGACAGGGCGAGGCTACACCTTC.

V and J are TRBV7-9 and TRBJ1-1; no definite D call. Germline V CDR1 and CDR2: SEHNR, FQNEAQ (reference sequence). The CDR3 extends over 15 amino acids. With 0 bases removed from V and 5 bases from J, the gap between germline ends came to 13 bases. The CDR3 coding sequence is TGTGCCAGCAGCTTAGCGCGGGCCGGGTGGACTGAAGCTTTCTTT. Translation gives CASSLARAGWTEAFF.

The chain has TRBV7-3 and TRBJ2-3; unclear D gene. V was pared by 5 bases and J by 4 bases, with 10 bases between. The germline V gene has CDR1 SGHTA and CDR2 FQGTGA. This CDR3 comprises 13 residues. CDR3 protein: CASSPFGPDTQYF. CDR3 nucleotides: TGTGCCAGCAGCCCGTTTGGGCCAGATACGCAGTATTTT.

The genes are TRBV12-5 and TRBJ2-2, with D possibly being TRBD1 (5 bases). Per the germline V gene, CDR1 is LGHNT and CDR2 is FRNRAP. The CDR3 contains 14 residues. Between the trimmed V and J ends, which lost 5 bases and 5 bases, there was a span of 12 bases. CDR3 sequence reads: CASGPDIMTGELFF. DNA of the CDR3: TGTGCTAGTGGTCCGGACATCATGACCGGGGAGCTGTTTTTT.

In this sample, this clonotype turned up many times. The V gene is TRBV20-1, the J gene TRBJ2-1; D is ambiguous. Germline V gives CDR1 DFQATT, CDR2 SNEGSKA (reference sequence). Trimming left V 0 bases short and J 0 bases short, with 12 bases between. The CDR3 spans 16 residues. The CDR3 loop reads CSARDLEGSSYNEQFF. DNA of the CDR3: TGCAGTGCTAGAGATCTCGAAGGCAGCTCCTACAATGAGCAGTTCTTC.